This T cell receptor beta chain is drawn from a study of glioma-infiltrating T cells after dendritic cell vaccination. Study-level information: Patients received three intradermal dendritic cell vaccine injections at biweekly intervals.

Assay: immunoSEQ multiplex PCR; the TCRdb copy retains only in-frame clones and omits some. The data contain more than 60,000 clones, around 83% of them singletons. As to this clone: Its antigen remains unidentified.

General observations from the study: Complete blood and tumor specimen sets were limited to few patients.

CDR1 and CDR2 (germline): SGHTA, FQGNSA. The trim removed 7 bases at V and 6 bases at J, leaving 14 bases unmatched. The CDR3 spans 16 residues. The V call is TRBV7-2, the J call TRBJ1-2; 10 nucleotides line up with TRBD1. The sample in question was blood, obtained before dendritic cell vaccination. This clonotype originated in a human donor with glioblastoma. This CDR3 reads CASTQPRLGTGDGYTF. Here the CDR3 DNA reads TGTGCCAGCACCCAACCGCGACTAGGGACAGGGGATGGCTACACCTTC.